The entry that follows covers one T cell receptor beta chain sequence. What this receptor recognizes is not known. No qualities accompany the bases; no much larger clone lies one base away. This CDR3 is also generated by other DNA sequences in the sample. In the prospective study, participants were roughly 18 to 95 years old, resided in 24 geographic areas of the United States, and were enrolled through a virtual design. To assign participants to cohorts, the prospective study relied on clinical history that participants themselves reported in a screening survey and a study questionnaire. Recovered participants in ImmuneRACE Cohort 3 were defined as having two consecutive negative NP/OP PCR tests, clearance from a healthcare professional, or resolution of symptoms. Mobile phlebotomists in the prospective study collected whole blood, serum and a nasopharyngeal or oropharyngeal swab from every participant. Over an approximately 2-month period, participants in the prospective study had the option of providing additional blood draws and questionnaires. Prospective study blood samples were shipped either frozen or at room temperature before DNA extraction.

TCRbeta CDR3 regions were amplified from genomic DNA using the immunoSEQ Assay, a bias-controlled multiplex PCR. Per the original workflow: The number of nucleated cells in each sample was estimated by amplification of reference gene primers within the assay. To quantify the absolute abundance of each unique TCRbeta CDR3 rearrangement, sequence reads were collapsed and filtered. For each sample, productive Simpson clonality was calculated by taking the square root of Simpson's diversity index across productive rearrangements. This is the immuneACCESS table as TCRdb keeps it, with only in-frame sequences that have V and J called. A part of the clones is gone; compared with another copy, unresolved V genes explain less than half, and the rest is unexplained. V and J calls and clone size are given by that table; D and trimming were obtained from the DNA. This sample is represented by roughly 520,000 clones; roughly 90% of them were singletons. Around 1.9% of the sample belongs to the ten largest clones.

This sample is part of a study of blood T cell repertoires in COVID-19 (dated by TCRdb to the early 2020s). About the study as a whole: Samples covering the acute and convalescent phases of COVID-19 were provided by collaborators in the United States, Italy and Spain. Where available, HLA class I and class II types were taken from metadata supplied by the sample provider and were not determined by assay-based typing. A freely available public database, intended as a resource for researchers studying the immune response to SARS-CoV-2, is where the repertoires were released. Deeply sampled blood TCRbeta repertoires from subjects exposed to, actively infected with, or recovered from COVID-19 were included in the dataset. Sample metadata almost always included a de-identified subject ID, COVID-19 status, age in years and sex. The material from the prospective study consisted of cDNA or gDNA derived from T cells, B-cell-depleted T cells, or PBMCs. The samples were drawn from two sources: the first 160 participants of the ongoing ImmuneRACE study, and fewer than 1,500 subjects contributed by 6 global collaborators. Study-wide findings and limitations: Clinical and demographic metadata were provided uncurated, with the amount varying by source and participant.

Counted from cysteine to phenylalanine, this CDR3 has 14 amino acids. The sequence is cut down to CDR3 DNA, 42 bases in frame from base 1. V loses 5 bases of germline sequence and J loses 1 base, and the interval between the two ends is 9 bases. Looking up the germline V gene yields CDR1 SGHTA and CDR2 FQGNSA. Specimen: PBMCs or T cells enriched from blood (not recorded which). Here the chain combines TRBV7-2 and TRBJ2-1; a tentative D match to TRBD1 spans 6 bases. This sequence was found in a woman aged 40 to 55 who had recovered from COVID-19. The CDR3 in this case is CASSPDRSYNEQFF. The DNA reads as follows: TGTGCCAGCAGCCCTGACAGGTCCTACAATGAGCAGTTCTTC.